The T cell receptor (beta chain) described here comes from a study of regulatory T cells in long-lasting Graves disease. Study-wide results and caveats: TCR diversity was lower in persistent Graves' patients (versus newly diagnosed ones). TRBV28 was favored in persistent disease, as were TRBJ1-2 and TRBJ2-5.

The sample holds many counts of this clonotype. Its antigen is undetermined. Trimming at V came to 4 bases and at J to 5 bases, leaving 3 bases not matched to a gene. This CDR3 is 14 amino acids long. Looked up from germline, CDR1 is MNHEY and CDR2 is SMNVEV (reference sequence). Time point specified: newly diagnosed GD, antithyroid drugs for less than 3 months. The TCR library used RNA extracted from PBMCs. HTBI primers from iRepertoire and Arm-PCR of CDR3 regions yielded the TCR beta libraries. TCRdb recomputed calls from the multiplex PCR reads with MiXCR, one row per CDR3 protein. The sample lists about 620,000 distinct CDR3 sequences, about 16% occurring once. These sequences were also reported in another study, on T cells in Graves' hyperthyroidism and ophthalmopathy. From that report: Aged 18 to 65, the patients had hyperthyroidism that was newly diagnosed and had lasted under 2 months. Uncontrolled infection, other autoimmune disease, pregnancy and lactation each barred patients from inclusion.

The chain uses TRBV27 and TRBJ1-1, with 11 bases aligning to TRBD1. The specimen comprised peripheral blood mononuclear cells (PBMCs), sampled at new diagnosis, from a patient treated with antithyroid drugs. This receptor was obtained from a woman aged 25 to 39 with Graves disease. In DNA, the CDR3 is TGTGCCAGCAGTTCCGGACAGGGGGCAACTGAAGCTTTCTTT. This gives the protein CASSSGQGATEAFF.